Listed here are 14 T cell receptor beta chains from one sample, sequenced in a study of T cells in Graves' hyperthyroidism and ophthalmopathy. Amplification yielded TCR beta CDR3 regions, with RNA transcripts as the source. The HTBI primer set was used in a first-round RT-PCR of the TCR CDR3. Each CDR3 protein is one row after TCRdb ran MiXCR on the multiplex PCR reads. The sample has about 98,000 distinct CDR3 sequences; about 37% are singletons. Sequenced sample: peripheral blood or thyroid tissue (not recorded which). These receptors originate from a woman in her 30s with Graves' hyperthyroidism.

This clonotype appeared many times. The J gene is TRBJ2-2, the V gene TRBV19; perhaps TRBD1 as D (6 bases). The CDR3 is 13 amino acids. V gave up 6 bases and J gave up 5 bases, with 10 bases separating them. Germline assignment: CDR1 LNHDA and CDR2 SQIVND (reference sequence). The CDR3 reads CASSIRGTGELFF. CDR3 DNA: TGTGCCAGTAGCATTAGGGGGACCGGGGAGCTGTTTTTT.

Regarding this clonotype: A much larger clone is a single base away; this may be a read error. The CDR3 does not close with the conserved phenylalanine or tryptophan, likely indicating a read error. V usage is TRBV2 and J usage is TRBJ2-2; possible D gene TRBD1, 6 bases. V was trimmed by 8 bases and J by 1 base, leaving 11 bases between them. Germline V gives CDR1 SNHLY, CDR2 FYNNEI. The CDR3 has 14 residues. The CDR3 DNA reads as TGTGCCAGCCTAGGGGGTGGGAACACCGGGGAGCTGTTTTCT. Encoded protein: CASLGGGNTGELFS.

This clonotype was counted many times. This rearrangement joins TRBV19 to TRBJ1-5; D is unresolved. Germline V gene lookup returns CDR1 LNHDA and CDR2 SQIVND (reference sequence). V gave up 7 bases and J gave up 0 bases, with 10 bases separating them. The CDR3 is 14 amino acids. CDR3 in amino acids: CASIAANSNQPQHF. DNA of the CDR3: TGTGCCAGTATCGCGGCTAATAGCAATCAGCCCCAGCATTTT.

This clonotype is termed medium-sized. J is TRBJ1-2 and V is TRBV6-6, with unresolved D. Germline CDR1 reads MNHNY; CDR2 reads SVGAGI (reference sequence). The CDR3 sequence is 11 residues long. Trimming pared 0 bases from V and 6 bases from J, leaving 2 bases between. The CDR3 coding sequence is TGTGCCAGCAGTTACTCGGATGGCTACACCTTC. As protein: CASSYSDGYTF.

This clonotype has a handful of counts. The rearrangement joins TRBV7-9 to TRBJ2-5, with 11 bases aligning to TRBD1. CDR1 is SEHNR and CDR2 is FQNEAQ in the germline V gene (reference sequence). The CDR3 is made up of 16 amino acids. The V gene end was trimmed by 5 bases and the J gene end by 4 bases; junction bases not matched to a gene: 9. The DNA for the CDR3 is TGTGCCAGCAGCCACGGACAGGGGGCGGGAGGAGAGACCCAGTACTTC. It is translated as CASSHGQGAGGETQYF.

This clonotype was counted many times. The chain recombines TRBV12-5 with TRBJ1-1; 9 bases fit TRBD1. Germline trimming cut 7 bases from V and 6 bases from J; bases unmatched to any gene: 6. The CDR3 loop spans 13 amino acids. Germline CDR1 reads LGHNT; CDR2 reads FRNRAP. The CDR3 DNA follows: TGTGCTAGTGCCAGGGGACAGGGCGCTGAAGCTTTCTTT. This sequence encodes CASARGQGAEAFF.

CDR3 amino acids: CASSTQGRGYGYTF. The CDR3 DNA is TGTGCCAGCAGTACCCAGGGGCGGGGCTATGGCTACACCTTC. This chain links TRBV28 with TRBJ1-2, with D possibly TRBD1 on 6 matching bases. The germline gives CDR1 MDHEN, CDR2 SYDVKM. V shed 5 bases and J shed 4 bases, with 14 bases lying between them. The CDR3 runs 14 residues.

This clonotype has ten or more counts. The V gene is TRBV28, the J gene TRBJ1-6, with 7 bases that match TRBD1. The CDR3 runs 12 residues. V lost 6 bases, J lost 16 bases, and 9 bases stayed unmatched. Looked up from germline, CDR1 is MDHEN and CDR2 is SYDVKM. The CDR3 nucleotides are TGTGCCAGCAGGGGGACAGTCTTGAGGCTCCACTTT. The encoded protein is CASRGTVLRLHF.

A remark on this clonotype: Relative to the germline gene, one junction end is altered; a read error may explain this. The rearrangement joins TRBV7-6 to TRBJ1-3; tentatively, D is TRBD1 (6 bases). The CDR3 sequence is 17 residues long. CDR1 is SGHVS and CDR2 is FNYEAQ in the germline V gene. CDR3 coding DNA: TGTGCCGGCAGCTCTCGATTGACAGGCCTCTCTGGAAACACCATATATTTT. It specifies CAGSSRLTGLSGNTIYF.

This clonotype has a count of ten or more. This chain joins TRBV19 and TRBJ2-5, with 10 bases aligning to TRBD2. CDR3 size: 14 residues. Germline trimming cut 7 bases from V and 5 bases from J; bases unmatched to any gene: 7. Germline assignment: CDR1 LNHDA and CDR2 SQIVND (reference sequence). The chain's CDR3 is CASKKREGPETQYF. The CDR3 nucleotides read TGTGCCAGTAAAAAGCGGGAGGGCCCCGAGACCCAGTACTTC.

This clonotype was picked up many times. V and J are TRBV10-2 and TRBJ2-7; the D call may be TRBD1 or TRBD2 (5 bases each). There are 13 residues in the CDR3. The germline V and J ends were trimmed by 8 bases and 4 bases, with 15 bases remaining between them. Germline CDR1 WSHSY, CDR2 SAAADI. The CDR3 nucleotides are TGCGCCAGCCGGGACCCCCCGGAGTACGAGCAGTACTTC. Its translation is CASRDPPEYEQYF.

This clonotype has ten or more counts. This chain joins TRBV2 and TRBJ2-7, with D possibly being TRBD2 (5 bases). Trimming removed 10 bases from V and 0 bases from J, with 16 bases in between. Germline V gene data show CDR1 as SNHLY and CDR2 as FYNNEI. The length of the CDR3 is 14 residues. CDR3 region: CATIGLRSSYEQYF. Written as DNA, the CDR3 is TGTGCCACAATCGGACTCAGGAGCTCCTACGAGCAGTACTTC.

This clonotype occurred many times. This chain uses TRBV19 with TRBJ1-5; D is perhaps TRBD1 (5 bases). Germline loops: CDR1 LNHDA, CDR2 SQIVND (reference sequence). The CDR3 contains 14 residues. V shed 7 bases and J shed 1 base, with 11 bases lying between them. CDR3 nucleotides: TGTGCCAGTATGAGAAGGGGAAGCAATCAGCCCCAGCATTTT. Protein sequence: CASMRRGSNQPQHF.

This clonotype was seen ten or more times. This chain uses TRBV6-6 with TRBJ1-6; TRBD1 agrees at 9 bases. Germline CDR1 and CDR2: MNHNY and SVGAGI (reference sequence). This CDR3 comprises 16 residues. J gave up 7 bases and V 2 bases, and 6 bases lay outside the gene matches. CDR3 DNA: TGTGCCAGCAGTTACATAGGGACAGGGAGGAATTCACCCCTCCACTTT. Amino acid sequence: CASSYIGTGRNSPLHF.